This T cell receptor beta chain was identified during a study of blood T cell repertoires in COVID-19. Study at large: Material from acute and convalescent COVID-19 was sourced from the United States, Italy and Spain. T cells, B-cell-depleted T cells, or PBMCs provided the cDNA or gDNA that served as material.

This clone was seen just once. Per the original data handling: Amplification of reference gene primers provided the estimated nucleated cell counts. Profiling relied on immunoSEQ multiplex PCR, and the TCRdb table lists in-frame clones only, not all of them. The V and J calls and clone size come from that table; D and trimming were worked out from the DNA. The sample shows roughly 140,000 clones, roughly four fifths of them seen only once. CDR1 LGHNT and CDR2 FRNRAP come from the germline V gene. V dropped 7 bases and J dropped 4 bases, with 11 bases sitting between them. The CDR3 runs 13 residues. Sequencing was performed on peripheral blood. The source of this sequence is a human donor with acute or convalescent COVID-19. The donor label of this sample is uncertain. The V gene is TRBV12-5, the J gene TRBJ2-1; D is uncertain. In nucleotides, the CDR3 is TGTGCTAGTGCCATCTACGATTACAATGAGCAGTTCTTC. Protein: CASAIYDYNEQFF.